These 26 T cell receptor beta chains were sequenced from one sample in a study of shared clonotypes between healthy human individuals. Sequencing was performed with immunoSEQ multiplex PCR; in TCRdb, only in-frame clones are kept and a portion is missing. Of over a million clones listed, approximately 98.5% are singletons. The sequenced sample consisted of naive CD4+ T cells sorted from blood. Subset defined: CD45RA+ positively selected. The receptors originated from a man aged 30-40 years in good health.

V is TRBV27 and J is TRBJ1-4, with D tentatively TRBD1 (5 bases). The CDR3 is made up of 13 amino acids. CDR1 is MNHEY, CDR2 SMNVEV, per germline (reference sequence). Trimming left V 5 bases short and J 12 bases short, with 16 bases between. CDR3: CASSPPIRGELFF. CDR3 nucleotides: TGTGCCAGCAGTCCACCGATCCGAGGGGAACTGTTTTTT.

This rearrangement joins TRBV9 to TRBJ2-1; 11 bases align to TRBD2. Losses at the gene ends were 4 bases for V and 9 bases for J; bases not matched to a gene: 9. Germline V lookup: CDR1 SGDLS, CDR2 YYNGEE. The length of the CDR3 is 15 residues. CDR3 amino acids: CASSPTSTSGIEQFF. CDR3 bases: TGTGCCAGCAGCCCCACCTCGACTAGCGGGATTGAGCAGTTCTTC.

This clone was found once. The rearrangement uses TRBV5-1 and TRBJ1-1; 9 bases match TRBD1. Germline CDR1 reads SGHRS; CDR2 reads YFSETQ. The V gene end was trimmed by 3 bases and the J gene end by 3 bases; junction bases not matched to a gene: 9. There are 16 residues in the CDR3. CDR3 DNA sequence: TGCGCCAGCAGCTCGGGCGGGGGACAGGGTTACACTGAAGCTTTCTTT. Translated: CASSSGGGQGYTEAFF.

The CDR3 reads CASSPYNSNQPQHF. The CDR3 DNA sequence: TGTGCCAGCAGCCCGTACAATAGCAATCAGCCCCAGCATTTT. The V call is TRBV7-2, the J call TRBJ1-5; D gene ambiguous. This CDR3 region has 14 residues. Germline values: CDR1 SGHTA, CDR2 FQGNSA. The germline V and J ends were trimmed by 5 bases and 0 bases, with 8 bases remaining between them.

The V and J genes are TRBV18 and TRBJ2-7; 13 bases match TRBD2. This CDR3 comprises 16 residues. V was clipped by 2 bases and J by 0 bases; unmatched bases: 1. Germline lookup yields CDR1 KGHSH and CDR2 LQKENI. In DNA form, the CDR3 reads TGTGCCAGCTCACCAACTAGCGGGAGGGCCTCCTACGAGCAGTACTTC. Its translation is CASSPTSGRASYEQYF.

This chain connects TRBV7-6 to TRBJ2-1; 8 nucleotides match TRBD2. The CDR3 is 16 amino acids. Germline CDR1 SGHVS, CDR2 FNYEAQ. The V segment lost 1 base and the J segment 9 bases; nucleotides outside the gene matches: 11. CDR3 in amino acids: CASSLGPGGPLGEQFF. For the CDR3, the DNA is TGTGCCAGCAGCTTAGGTCCGGGAGGGCCCCTCGGTGAGCAGTTCTTC.

The chain joins TRBV7-9 to TRBJ2-6; D unresolved. The V and J ends lost 4 bases and 2 bases respectively, with 3 bases between them. Germline CDR1 is SEHNR and CDR2 is FQNEAQ (reference sequence). The CDR3 is 13 amino acids. CDR3 bases: TGTGCCAGCAGCTCCGCTGGGGCCAACGTCCTGACTTTC. Its protein is CASSSAGANVLTF.

CDR3 bases: TGTGCCACCAGCAGAGCGCCTAGCGGGAGGGCCCCTCAGTTCTTC. It specifies CATSRAPSGRAPQFF. The chain has TRBV15 and TRBJ2-1, with TRBD2 matching over 12 bases. J was trimmed by 13 bases and V by 1 base; bases with no gene match: 8. Germline V gene data show CDR1 as LNHNV and CDR2 as YYDKDF (reference sequence). The CDR3 has 15 residues.

CDR3 amino acids: CASSVGFLGGTEAFF. The CDR3 DNA reads TGTGCCAGCAGCGTAGGCTTTCTCGGGGGAACTGAAGCTTTCTTT. The rearrangement joins TRBV9 to TRBJ1-1; TRBD1 is a possible D gene (5 bases). Germline CDR1 SGDLS, CDR2 YYNGEE. CDR3 length equals 15 residues. Trimming stripped 0 bases from V and 5 bases from J, with 14 bases between.

The rearrangement uses TRBV9 and TRBJ2-7; 9 nucleotides align to TRBD2. Germline V gene lookup returns CDR1 SGDLS and CDR2 YYNGEE. J lost 3 bases, V lost 3 bases, and 4 bases had no gene match. The CDR3 is 14 amino acids. The CDR3 sequence is CASSESGRLYEQYF. CDR3 DNA sequence: TGTGCCAGCAGCGAAAGCGGGAGGCTCTACGAGCAGTACTTC.

This clone has a single count. The V gene is TRBV7-2, the J gene TRBJ2-5; 8 bases are a match to TRBD2. The V gene's germline CDR1 is SGHTA and CDR2 FQGNSA. V shed 4 bases, J shed 5 bases, and the junction held 6 bases outside the gene matches. The CDR3 sequence is 14 residues long. The CDR3 sequence is CASSSGTRYETQYF. CDR3 sequence (DNA): TGTGCCAGCAGCTCCGGGACTAGATATGAGACCCAGTACTTC.

The CDR3 loop reads CASSLESGKNTGELFF. DNA of the CDR3: TGCGCCAGCAGCTTGGAGTCCGGAAAAAACACCGGGGAGCTGTTTTTT. This sequence joins TRBV5-1 and TRBJ2-2, with D uncertain. Germline CDR1 is SGHRS and CDR2 is YFSETQ. The V end was cut by 0 bases, the J end by 2 bases, with 11 bases between. The CDR3 runs 16 residues. The variable domain in full, completed from reference TRBV5-1 and TRBJ2-2, reads KAGVTQTPRYLIKTRGQQVTLSCSPISGHRSVSWYQQTPGQGLQFLFEYFSETQRNKGNFPGRFSGRQFSNSRSEMNVSTLELGDSALYLCASSLESGKNTGELFFGEGSRLTVL.

The chain employs TRBV18 and TRBJ2-1; weak D call: TRBD2 (5 bases). The V end was cut by 1 base, the J end by 3 bases, with 13 bases between. CDR1 and CDR2 (germline): KGHSH, LQKENI. The CDR3 covers 16 residues. DNA of the CDR3: TGTGCCAGCTCACCACGCGGGTTGGCGATCTACAATGAGCAGTTCTTC. This sequence encodes CASSPRGLAIYNEQFF.

The rearrangement joins TRBV28 to TRBJ2-1, with 8 bases that match TRBD2. Looked up from germline, CDR1 is MDHEN and CDR2 is SYDVKM. The length of the CDR3 is 15 residues. With V trimmed by 3 bases and J by 2 bases, 3 bases remained unmatched. The CDR3 DNA sequence: TGTGCCAGCAGTTTGAGTAGCGGGGCCTACAATGAGCAGTTCTTC. Translating gives CASSLSSGAYNEQFF.

The chain has TRBV10-1 and TRBJ2-7, with D perhaps matching TRBD2 (6 bases). Per germline, CDR1 WNHNN and CDR2 SYGVQD (reference sequence). V lost 0 bases and J lost 3, with 9 bases in between. The CDR3 is 14 residues long. The CDR3 here is CASSESGSGYEQYF. CDR3 in DNA: TGCGCCAGCAGTGAGTCGGGTAGCGGCTACGAGCAGTACTTC.

The chain joins TRBV5-8 to TRBJ2-6; no firm D call. The CDR3 length is 15 residues. The germline CDR1 and CDR2 sequences are SGHTS and YDEGEE. Trimming shortened V by 0 bases and J by 4 bases, and 8 bases separated the two germline ends. The CDR3 sequence is CASSLVATGANVLTF. The CDR3 nucleotides read TGTGCCAGCAGCTTGGTTGCGACAGGGGCCAACGTCCTGACTTTC.

Written as DNA, the CDR3 is TGTGCCAGCAGCTTAGTGAAGGGGTCGGGGTACACTGAAGCTTTCTTT. This gives the protein CASSLVKGSGYTEAFF. This chain links TRBV13 with TRBJ1-1; D is perhaps TRBD1 (5 bases). CDR1 is PRHDT and CDR2 is FYEKMQ in the germline V gene (reference sequence). This CDR3 has 16 amino acids. Trimming pared 1 base from V and 3 bases from J, leaving 15 bases between.

This chain uses TRBV6-6 with TRBJ2-1; 7 bases match TRBD2. This CDR3 contains 14 residues. Trimming took 5 bases from V and 6 from J; bases not matched to a gene: 7. The germline CDR1 and CDR2 sequences are MNHNY and SVGAGI (reference sequence). CDR3 DNA sequence: TGTGCCAGCAGTAATCTAGCGGTGGGCAATGAGCAGTTCTTC. It translates to CASSNLAVGNEQFF.

A remark on this clone: Other nucleotide sequences in the sample specify the same CDR3. This chain links TRBV11-2 with TRBJ2-2; TRBD1 matches at 7 bases. The V segment lost 5 bases and the J segment 11 bases; nucleotides outside the gene matches: 2. The CDR3 has 11 residues. Germline V gives CDR1 SGHAT, CDR2 FQNNGV. The CDR3 DNA is TGTGCCAGCAGCCGGACAGGCGAGCTGTTTTTT. This translates into CASSRTGELFF.

This chain joins TRBV7-8 and TRBJ2-3; a weak D match, TRBD2 (6 bases). Looked up from germline, CDR1 is SGHVS and CDR2 is FQNEAQ. V gave up 1 base and J gave up 4 bases, with 18 bases separating them. The CDR3 is made up of 17 amino acids. Here the CDR3 reads CASSLDLQPGLADTQYF. DNA of the CDR3: TGTGCCAGCAGCTTAGACCTACAACCGGGACTGGCAGATACGCAGTATTTT.

The rearrangement uses TRBV9 and TRBJ2-3; 11 nucleotides align to TRBD1. This CDR3 contains 16 residues. The J segment lost 2 bases and the V segment lost 0 bases, leaving 2 bases of the junction unmatched. CDR1 and CDR2 (germline): SGDLS, YYNGEE. The CDR3 DNA follows: TGTGCCAGCAGCGTAGTTGGACAGGGGGCCACAGATACGCAGTATTTT. Its translation is CASSVVGQGATDTQYF.

The gene calls are TRBV7-2 and TRBJ2-5; TRBD2 might be the D (6 bases). This CDR3 is 15 amino acids long. The V and J ends lost 3 bases and 4 bases respectively, with 15 bases between them. Germline V gives CDR1 SGHTA, CDR2 FQGNSA. CDR3 loop: CASSFGGGGPETQYF. CDR3 DNA: TGTGCCAGCAGCTTCGGGGGAGGAGGTCCAGAGACCCAGTACTTC.

The chain employs TRBV4-1 and TRBJ1-4; a weak D match, TRBD1 (5 bases). Trimming shortened V by 2 bases and J by 1 base, and 11 bases separated the two germline ends. From germline, CDR1 is MGHRA and CDR2 YSYEKL. The CDR3 is made up of 16 amino acids. CDR3: CASSQRGVGTNEKLFF. The CDR3 DNA follows: TGCGCCAGCAGCCAACGAGGGGTGGGAACTAATGAAAAACTGTTTTTT.

The chain is built from TRBV25-1 and TRBJ1-5, with D perhaps TRBD1 (5 bases). This CDR3 region has 18 residues. Germline CDR1 is MGHDK and CDR2 is SYGVNS. The V and J ends lost 1 base and 6 bases respectively, with 22 bases between them. The CDR3 loop is CASSEFPRTAGVVQPQHF. The CDR3 DNA is TGTGCCAGCAGTGAATTTCCGAGGACGGCGGGGGTGGTTCAGCCCCAGCATTTT.

The chain combines TRBV5-6 with TRBJ1-4; a weak D match, TRBD1 (5 bases). Trimming stripped 1 base from V and 8 bases from J, with 12 bases between. Germline CDR1 SGHDT, CDR2 YYEEEE. This CDR3 comprises 14 residues. The DNA for the CDR3 is TGTGCCAGCAGCTTGTGGGGGGTAAAGGAAAAACTGTTTTTT. Translating it yields CASSLWGVKEKLFF.

The chain has TRBV5-1 and TRBJ2-2; 7 bases are a match to TRBD1. Germline loops: CDR1 SGHRS, CDR2 YFSETQ. The CDR3 contains 17 residues. V shed 2 bases, J shed 0 bases, and the junction held 7 bases outside the gene matches. The CDR3 reads CASSFPPGTANTGELFF. The CDR3 coding sequence is TGCGCCAGCAGCTTTCCACCCGGGACAGCGAACACCGGGGAGCTGTTTTTT.